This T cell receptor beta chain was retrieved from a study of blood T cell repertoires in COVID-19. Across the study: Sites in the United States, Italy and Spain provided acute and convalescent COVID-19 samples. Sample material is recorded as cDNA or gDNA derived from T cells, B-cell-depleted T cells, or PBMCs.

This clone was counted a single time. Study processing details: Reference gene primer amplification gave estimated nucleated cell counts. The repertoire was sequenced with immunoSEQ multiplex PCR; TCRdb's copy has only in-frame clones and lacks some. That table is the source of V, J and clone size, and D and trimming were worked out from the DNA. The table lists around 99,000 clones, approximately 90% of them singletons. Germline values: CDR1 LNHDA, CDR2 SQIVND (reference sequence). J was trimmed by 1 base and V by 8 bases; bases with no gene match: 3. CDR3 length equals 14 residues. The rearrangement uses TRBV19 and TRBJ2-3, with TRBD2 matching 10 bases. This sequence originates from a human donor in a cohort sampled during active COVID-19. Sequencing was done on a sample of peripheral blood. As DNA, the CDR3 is TGTGCCAGTGGCGGACTAGCGGGCACAGATACGCAGTATTTT. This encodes CASGGLAGTDTQYF.